The 4 T cell receptor beta chains given below trace back to one sample, sequenced in a study of T-cell reconstitution after alpha-beta-depleted transplantation in children. Overall study findings and caveats: Among T cells one year after transplant, newly produced cells accounted for most counts and diversity.

No cognate antigen is known for these TCRs. Unique molecular identifiers featured in how the TCRbeta library was prepared. Via MiXCR, TCRdb re-called the PCR reads, giving one row per CDR3 protein. The top ten hold approximately 9.6% of the sample, which has about 290,000 distinct CDR3 sequences, approximately 7.3% seen once. The material sequenced was peripheral blood, taken 360 days after TCRalphabeta/CD19-depleted stem cell transplant. These TCRs come from a female patient under 10 years old who had a stem cell transplant for Fanconi anemia, so the T cells may come from the graft donor.

The V call is TRBV3-1, the J call TRBJ1-4; D gene uncertain. This CDR3 region has 13 residues. Trimming stripped 4 bases from V and 10 bases from J, with 13 bases between. CDR1 is LGHDT, CDR2 YNNKEL, per germline (reference sequence). CDR3 region: CASSRTASGKLFF. The DNA for the CDR3 is TGTGCCAGCAGCCGCACTGCAAGCGGAAAACTGTTTTTT.

This clonotype showed up many times. The chain employs TRBV3-1 and TRBJ2-3, with D unclear. This CDR3 has 11 residues. Germline CDR1 and CDR2: LGHDT and YNNKEL (reference sequence). V lost 1 base and J lost 4, with 0 bases in between. The CDR3 is CASSQADTQYF. The CDR3 DNA follows: TGTGCCAGCAGCCAAGCAGATACGCAGTATTTT.

This clonotype was found many times. This chain joins TRBV10-2 and TRBJ1-1; D gene ambiguous. The CDR3 runs to 10 residues. From germline, CDR1 is WSHSY and CDR2 SAAADI. The V gene lost 8 bases and the J gene lost 3 bases, with 4 bases spanning the gap. The CDR3 DNA follows: TGCGCCAGCCAGGACACTGAAGCTTTCTTT. It is translated as CASQDTEAFF.

This clonotype turned up a few times. V usage is TRBV10-2 and J usage is TRBJ2-2; D may be TRBD2 (7 bases). Trimming removed 6 bases from V and 1 base from J, with 12 bases in between. Per germline, CDR1 WSHSY and CDR2 SAAADI. The CDR3 contains 15 residues. The CDR3 sequence is CASRGGRGNTGELFF. Written as DNA, the CDR3 is TGCGCCAGCAGGGGGGGGCGGGGGAACACCGGGGAGCTGTTTTTT.